The clone carrying this TCR beta chain was counted many times. What it binds is unknown. Authors' data handling: Clinicopathological groups of papillary thyroid cancer showed CDR3 differences that were used to build a distant-metastasis classifier. TCRdb recomputed clones from the PCR reads via MiXCR. These V and J calls derive from TCRdb rather than the authors' analysis. The sample lists approximately 82,000 clones, around an eighth seen once, with approximately 8.8% in the top ten. This sample stems from a study of metastatic and nonmetastatic thyroid tumors. Not a single patient had been given any form of treatment at any point before undergoing thyroid surgery. Whole-study findings and limits: It was reported that TCR beta diversity was significantly higher in malignant thyroid tumors than benign nodules, in blood and tumor.

The sequenced sample consisted of tumor tissue. The TCR comes from a female donor with papillary thyroid cancer or a benign thyroid nodule (not recorded which). Some clones in this sample may be carry-over from other donors' samples.

CDR3 residues: CASSQERSNSYEQYF. CDR3 in DNA: TGTGCCAGCAGCCAGGAGCGGAGCAACTCCTACGAGCAGTACTTC. The chain recombines TRBV3-1 with TRBJ2-7, with a possible D match to TRBD2 (5 bases). This CDR3 contains 15 residues. The germline V gene has CDR1 LGHDT and CDR2 YNNKEL (reference sequence). Trimming took off 3 bases at V and 0 bases at J, with 12 bases between the two ends.